The sequence of this TCR beta chain was determined in a study of blood T cell repertoires in COVID-19. Background on the study: Specimens from acute and convalescent COVID-19 originated in the United States, Italy and Spain. PBMCs, B-cell-depleted T cells, or T cells provided the cDNA or gDNA that made up the material.

How the authors handled the data: Researchers report that nucleated cell counts were estimated from reference gene primer amplification. The repertoire was sequenced with immunoSEQ multiplex PCR; TCRdb's copy has only in-frame clones and lacks some. V, J and clone size are taken as reported in that table, and D and trimming were inferred from the DNA itself. The sample lists approximately 30,000 clones, about 72% occurring once. The CDR3 loop spans 18 amino acids. The V and J ends lost 0 bases and 5 bases, in that order; junction bases with no gene match: 9. CDR1 is SGHTS and CDR2 is YDEGEE in the germline V gene. The sample holds one count of this clone.

The V call is TRBV5-8, the J call TRBJ2-1; 12 bases agree with TRBD2. Input material: peripheral blood. The TCR was taken from a woman aged 60-75 years with acute or convalescent COVID-19. CDR3 in amino acids: CASSLALIWTSGDNEQFF. The CDR3 nucleotides are TGTGCCAGCAGCTTGGCCCTGATATGGACTAGCGGGGACAATGAGCAGTTCTTC.